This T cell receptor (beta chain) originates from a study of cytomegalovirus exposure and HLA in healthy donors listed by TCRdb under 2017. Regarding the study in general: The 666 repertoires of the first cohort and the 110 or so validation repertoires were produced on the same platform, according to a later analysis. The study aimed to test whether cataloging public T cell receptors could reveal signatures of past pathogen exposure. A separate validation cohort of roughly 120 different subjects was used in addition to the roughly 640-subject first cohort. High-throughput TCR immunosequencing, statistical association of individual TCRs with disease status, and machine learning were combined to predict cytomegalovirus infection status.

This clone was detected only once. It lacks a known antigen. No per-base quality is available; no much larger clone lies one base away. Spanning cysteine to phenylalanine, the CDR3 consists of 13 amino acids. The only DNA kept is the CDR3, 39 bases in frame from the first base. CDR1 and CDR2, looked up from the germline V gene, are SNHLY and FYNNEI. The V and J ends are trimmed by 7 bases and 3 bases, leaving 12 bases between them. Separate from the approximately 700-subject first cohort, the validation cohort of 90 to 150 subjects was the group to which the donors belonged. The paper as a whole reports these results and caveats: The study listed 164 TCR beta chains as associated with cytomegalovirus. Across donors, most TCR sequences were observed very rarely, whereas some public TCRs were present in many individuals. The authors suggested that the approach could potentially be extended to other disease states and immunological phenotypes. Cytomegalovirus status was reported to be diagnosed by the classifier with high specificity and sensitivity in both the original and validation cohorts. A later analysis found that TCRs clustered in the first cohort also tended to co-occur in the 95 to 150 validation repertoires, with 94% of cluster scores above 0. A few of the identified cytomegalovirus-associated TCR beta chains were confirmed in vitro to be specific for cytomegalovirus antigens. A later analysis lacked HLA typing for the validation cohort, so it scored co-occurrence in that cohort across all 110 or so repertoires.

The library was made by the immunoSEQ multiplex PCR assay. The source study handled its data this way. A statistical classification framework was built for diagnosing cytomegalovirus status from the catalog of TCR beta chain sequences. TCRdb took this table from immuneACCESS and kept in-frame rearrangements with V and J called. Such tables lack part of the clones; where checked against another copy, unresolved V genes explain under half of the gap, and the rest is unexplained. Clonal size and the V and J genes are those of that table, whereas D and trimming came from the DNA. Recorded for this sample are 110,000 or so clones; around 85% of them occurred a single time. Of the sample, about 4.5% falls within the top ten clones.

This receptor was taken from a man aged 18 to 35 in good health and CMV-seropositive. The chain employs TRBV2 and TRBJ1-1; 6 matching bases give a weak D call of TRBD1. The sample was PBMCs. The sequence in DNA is TGTGCCAGCATTCCCCAGGGGTACACTGAAGCTTTCTTT. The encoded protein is CASIPQGYTEAFF.